This is a list of T cell receptor beta chains from one sample in a study of OX40 agonist ivuxolimab in advanced cancers. Assay: immunoSEQ multiplex PCR; the TCRdb copy retains only in-frame clones and omits some. Of some 95,000 clones detected, approximately 88% appear once; the ten largest clones hold approximately 0.54%. The sample here was CD4+ or CD8+ T cells sorted from blood, taken in a trial of the OX40 agonist ivuxolimab. These receptors originate from an adult with an advanced solid tumor such as melanoma, head and neck, liver or kidney cancer. The CDR3 runs from the conserved cysteine through the conserved F or W. D genes are given only for firm matches. Some rows have no size entry. The others give once, few or many, or a class for an expanded clone.

size	D	V	J	DNA	CDR3
-	TRBD2	TRBV7-2	TRBJ2-7	TGTGCCAGCAGACCAGCGGGGGATCCTTACGAGCAGTACTTC	CASRPAGDPYEQYF
-	-	TRBV6-6	TRBJ1-2	TGTGCCAGCAGTCCAGGGGTACGGTATGGCTACACCTTC	CASSPGVRYGYTF
-	-	TRBV7-3	TRBJ2-7	TGTGCCAGCAGCTATTCCGGGGGCGCGAGCTACGAGCAGTACTTC	CASSYSGGASYEQYF
-	-	TRBV11-2	TRBJ2-7	TGTGCCAGCAGCCCGAGTGGGGGGGGCCCCTACGAGCAGTACTTC	CASSPSGGGPYEQYF
-	-	TRBV7-8	TRBJ2-5	TGTGCCAGCAGTCGACGGATTGAGACCCAGTACTTC	CASSRRIETQYF
-	-	TRBV2	TRBJ1-4	TGTGCCAGCAGTGCGTCCCCTAATGAAAAACTGTTTTTT	CASSASPNEKLFF
once	-	TRBV28	TRBJ1-2	TGTGCCAGCACGGACTTATATGGCTACACCTTC	CASTDLYGYTF
-	-	TRBV2	TRBJ2-3	TGTGCCAGCAGCCTTCGATCTAGCACAGATACGCAGTATTTT	CASSLRSSTDTQYF
-	-	TRBV18	TRBJ1-1	TGTGCCAGCTCACCCCCTCGACCGAACACTGAAGCTTTCTTT	CASSPPRPNTEAFF
-	TRBD2	TRBV5-1	TRBJ2-7	TGCGCCAGCAGCTTGATGCGGGGGGCCTCCTACGAGCAGTACTTC	CASSLMRGASYEQYF
-	-	TRBV6-1	TRBJ1-4	TGTGCCAGCAGTTTCGATTTTGGTGAAAAACTGTTTTTT	CASSFDFGEKLFF
-	-	TRBV18	TRBJ2-1	TGTGCCAGCTCACCGGGGGGTTCGGGGAGGTTCTACAATGAGCAGTTCTTC	CASSPGGSGRFYNEQFF
-	TRBD2	TRBV6-1	TRBJ2-1	TGTGCCAGCAGTGAGGGGGGGTACAATGAGCAGTTCTTC	CASSEGGYNEQFF
once	TRBD2	TRBV9	TRBJ2-7	TGTGCCAGCAGCCGAACACCGGGACTAGCGGAGTCCTACGAGCAGTACTTC	CASSRTPGLAESYEQYF
-	TRBD1	TRBV6-5	TRBJ2-7	TGTGCCAGCAGGCGCAGGGGGCGGAGGGTCTACGAGCAGTACTTC	CASRRRGRRVYEQYF
once	-	TRBV5-1	TRBJ2-1	TGCGCCAGCACCCCAATGGGGCATGGGGGTTACAATGAGCAGTTCTTC	CASTPMGHGGYNEQFF
-	TRBD1	TRBV10-3	TRBJ1-1	TGTGCCATCAGTGACCAAACGAGGACAGGAGTCAACACTGAAGCTTTCTTT	CAISDQTRTGVNTEAFF
-	-	TRBV28	TRBJ2-7	TGTGCCAGCAGTTTATACAGGAACGAGCAGTACTTC	CASSLYRNEQYF
-	-	TRBV5-5	TRBJ1-4	TGTGCCAGCAGCTTAGCGTCAGAGAATGAAAAACTGTTTTTT	CASSLASENEKLFF
-	-	TRBV13	TRBJ1-2	TGTGCCAGCAGCCCGACATCAGACTGGACAAGATCTAACTATGGCTACACCTTC	CASSPTSDWTRSNYGYTF
once	-	TRBV4-1	TRBJ1-4	TGCGCCAGCTCGAGGGGGAGTAATGAAAAACTGTTTTTT	CASSRGSNEKLFF
-	TRBD2	TRBV4-3	TRBJ2-3	TGCGCCAGCAGCCAAGCTAGCGGGCGAATTCTCACAGATACGCAGTATTTT	CASSQASGRILTDTQYF
-	-	TRBV11-3	TRBJ2-1	TGTGCCAGCAGCCCGGGGGGCGATCTAGTTGAGCAGTTCTTC	CASSPGGDLVEQFF
-	TRBD1	TRBV14	TRBJ2-3	TGTGCCAGCAGCCCACCGGGACAGAGCACAGATACGCAGTATTTT	CASSPPGQSTDTQYF
-	-	TRBV7-9	TRBJ2-5	TGTGCCAGCAGCCGATCAAGGGGGGGGACCCAGTACTTC	CASSRSRGGTQYF
-	-	TRBV6-5	TRBJ1-1	TGTGCCAGCTCTTCAACAGGCGACACTGAAGCTTTCTTT	CASSSTGDTEAFF
-	-	TRBV9	TRBJ2-7	TGTGCCAGCAGCGTAGGGACCTTATCCTACGAGCAGTACTTC	CASSVGTLSYEQYF
-	-	TRBV10-3	TRBJ1-1	TGTGCCATCAGGGAGAAGGCGAACACTGAAGCTTTCTTT	CAIREKANTEAFF
-	-	TRBV1	TRBJ2-3	TGCACCAGCAGCCCCGGAGAGGGGCGACGACTAGCCGGCACAGATACGCAGTATTTT	CTSSPGEGRRLAGTDTQYF
-	-	TRBV5-1	TRBJ2-3	TGCGCCAGCAGCTTTCGGGGGACACCGAGCACAGATACGCAGTATTTT	CASSFRGTPSTDTQYF
-	-	TRBV4-3	TRBJ1-2	TGCGCCAGCAGCCAAGAAGGGGCCACTCCGGTCCATGGCTACACCTTC	CASSQEGATPVHGYTF
-	TRBD2	TRBV14	TRBJ2-3	TGTGCCAGCAGCCCCGGGTCCCGGGGGGGGCGGTTGGATACGCAGTATTTT	CASSPGSRGGRLDTQYF
-	TRBD1	TRBV18	TRBJ1-2	TGTGCCAGCTGTAACAGGGGAGAAGGCTATGGCTACACCTTC	CASCNRGEGYGYTF
-	-	TRBV7-2	TRBJ2-5	TGTGCCACCGGAGAACAGGGCCTCGGGACCCAGTACTTC	CATGEQGLGTQYF
-	-	TRBV2	TRBJ2-1	TGTGCCAGCAGTCCGTCAAGGGAGGCTGAGCAGTTCTTC	CASSPSREAEQFF
-	-	TRBV9	TRBJ1-6	TGTGCCAGCAGCGGAGGACAGCCGAATTCACCCCTCCACTTT	CASSGGQPNSPLHF
-	-	TRBV27	TRBJ1-5	TGTGCCAGCAGTTTTTGGCAGGGAAGTCAGCCCCAGCATTTT	CASSFWQGSQPQHF
-	TRBD1	TRBV2	TRBJ2-4	TGTGCCAGCACTGGGACAGGGGAAAACATTCAGTACTTC	CASTGTGENIQYF
-	TRBD1	TRBV6-5	TRBJ2-7	TGTGCCAGCAGTTCCACAGGGGGGAGTTCCGAGCAGTACTTC	CASSSTGGSSEQYF
-	-	TRBV2	TRBJ2-3	TGTGCCAGCAGGCCGGGGCGAGGGTACACAGATACGCAGTATTTT	CASRPGRGYTDTQYF
once	TRBD1	TRBV19	TRBJ2-1	TGTGCCAGTAGCTACTCCGGGACAGGGGGGTTCGATGAGCAGTTCTTC	CASSYSGTGGFDEQFF
-	TRBD1	TRBV7-2	TRBJ1-4	TGTGCCAGCAGCTTATTGAGGGGGCAAGGAACTAATGAAAAACTGTTTTTT	CASSLLRGQGTNEKLFF